What follows are 30 T cell receptor beta chains derived from one specimen sequenced in a study of early T cells in non-severe SARS-CoV-2 infection. In TCRdb, the 5' RACE reads were re-called with MiXCR into one record per CDR3 protein. Of about 63,000 distinct CDR3 sequences detected, 10% to 15% appear once; the ten largest clones hold around 5.1%. Sequenced sample: whole blood. The receptors were gathered from an adult who was a healthcare worker with PCR-confirmed SARS-CoV-2 infection or an uninfected control (not recorded which).

This clonotype was observed many times. The chain carries TRBV11-2 and TRBJ1-5, with D hard to call. Deletions cut 2 bases from V and 4 bases from J, with 6 bases between. Germline CDR1 reads SGHAT; CDR2 reads FQNNGV. This CDR3 contains 13 residues. CDR3 amino acids: CASSLFANQPQHF. Here the CDR3 DNA reads TGTGCCAGCAGCTTATTTGCGAATCAGCCCCAGCATTTT.

This clonotype appeared a few times. This chain uses TRBV6-2 or TRBV6-3 with TRBJ2-5, with D unresolved. In germline, CDR1 is MNHEY, CDR2 SVGEGT. Between the trimmed V and J ends, which lost 2 bases and 5 bases, there was a span of 6 bases. CDR3 length: 12 amino acids. CDR3 in amino acids: CASSYRTETQYF. CDR3 bases: TGTGCCAGCAGTTACCGGACGGAGACCCAGTACTTC.

There are many counts of this clonotype. V usage is TRBV12-3 or TRBV12-4 and J usage is TRBJ2-1, with a tentative D call TRBD1 (5 bases). V gave up 6 bases and J gave up 2 bases, with 8 bases separating them. The length of the CDR3 is 13 residues. The CDR3 coding sequence is TGTGCCAGCAGCCGACAGACCTACAATGAGCAGTTCTTC. It translates to CASSRQTYNEQFF.

The chain has TRBV29-1 and TRBJ2-5, with TRBD2 identical over 11 bases. V was pared by 1 base and J by 5 bases, with 0 bases of the junction left unmatched. The CDR3 sequence is 13 residues long. CDR1 is SQVTM, CDR2 ANQGSEA, per germline. CDR3 bases: TGCAGCGTTGAAGGACTAGCGGGGGAGACCCAGTACTTC. It yields the protein CSVEGLAGETQYF.

CDR3 DNA sequence: TGTGCCAGCAGCTTAGCGCCCCCGGGACAGGGGGGTAATGAAAAACTGTTTTTT. This encodes CASSLAPPGQGGNEKLFF. The genes are TRBV7-9 and TRBJ1-4; 11 bases are shared with TRBD1. V trimming: 0 bases; J trimming: 4 bases; junction bases outside the gene matches: 7. The CDR3 is made up of 18 amino acids. The germline CDR1 and CDR2 sequences are SEHNR and FQNEAQ (reference sequence).

The genes are TRBV9 and TRBJ2-7; 12 bases are a match to TRBD2. V lost 3 bases to trimming and J lost 5 bases; unmatched junction nucleotides: 3. Per germline, CDR1 SGDLS and CDR2 YYNGEE. The CDR3 covers 14 residues. The CDR3 loop reads CASSASGGADEQYF. DNA of the CDR3: TGTGCCAGCAGCGCTAGCGGGGGGGCCGACGAGCAGTACTTC.

This clonotype was counted many times. This chain joins TRBV7-2 and TRBJ1-5; TRBD1 aligns across 9 bases. J lost 6 bases, V lost 4 bases, and 7 bases had no gene match. The CDR3 consists of 15 residues. Per the germline V gene, CDR1 is SGHTA and CDR2 is FQGNSA. The DNA of the CDR3 is TGTGCCAGCAGCTCTAGGGACAGGGTGGGTCAGCCCCAGCATTTT. This gives the protein CASSSRDRVGQPQHF.

This clonotype was seen more than once but under ten times. The chain recombines TRBV5-5 with TRBJ1-6; D is unclear. CDR3 length: 14 amino acids. V lost 4 bases, J lost 4 bases, and 9 bases lay in between. The germline gives CDR1 SGHKS, CDR2 YYEKEE (reference sequence). CDR3 nucleotide sequence: TGTGCCAGCAGCATCACAGCTTATAATTCACCCCTCCACTTT. As protein: CASSITAYNSPLHF. Complete variable domain (other parts from reference TRBV5-5 and TRBJ1-6): DAGVTQSPTHLIKTRGQQVTLRCSPISGHKSVSWYQQVLGQGPQFIFQYYEKEERGRGNFPDRFSARQFPNYSSELNVNALLLGDSALYLCASSITAYNSPLHFGNGTRLTVT.

CDR3 protein: CAISGQDYGYTF. Here the CDR3 DNA reads TGTGCCATCAGTGGCCAAGACTATGGCTACACCTTC. The chain combines TRBV10-3 with TRBJ1-2; D is uncertain. Per the germline V gene, CDR1 is ENHRY and CDR2 is SYGVKD. V was cut by 4 bases and J by 3 bases, with 6 bases left in between. The CDR3 loop spans 12 amino acids.

This clonotype was observed many times. The V and J genes are TRBV9 and TRBJ2-3; tentatively, D is TRBD1 (6 bases). From germline, CDR1 is SGDLS and CDR2 YYNGEE. Trimming stripped 2 bases from V and 2 bases from J, with 9 bases between. CDR3 length: 14 residues. In nucleotides, the CDR3 is TGTGCCAGCAGCGTCCAGGGGACCACAGATACGCAGTATTTT. This sequence encodes CASSVQGTTDTQYF.

This clonotype showed up just a few times. The V gene is TRBV6-4, the J gene TRBJ2-1; a weak D match, TRBD2 (5 bases). The CDR3 contains 15 residues. V was clipped by 0 bases and J by 2 bases, with 8 bases between them. Looked up from germline, CDR1 is MRHNA and CDR2 is SNTAGT. Here the CDR3 DNA reads TGTGCCAGCAGTGACTCGTCCGGGACCTACAATGAGCAGTTCTTC. Protein sequence: CASSDSSGTYNEQFF.

At least ten counts were recorded for this clonotype. The rearrangement joins TRBV29-1 to TRBJ1-2; 7 nucleotides line up with TRBD1. Trimming cost V 6 bases and J 3 bases; bases outside gene matches: 7. Per the germline V gene, CDR1 is SQVTM and CDR2 is ANQGSEA. The CDR3 is 13 residues long. The CDR3 sequence: CSVTGEWDYGYTF. The CDR3 region has the DNA TGCAGCGTCACAGGGGAGTGGGACTATGGCTACACCTTC. Full variable domain (missing parts from reference TRBV29-1 and TRBJ1-2): SAVISQKPSRDICQRGTSLTIQCQVDSQVTMMFWYRQQPGQSLTLIATANQGSEATYESGFVIDKFPISRPNLTFSTLTVSNMSPEDSSIYLCSVTGEWDYGYTFGSGTRLTVV.

The chain couples TRBV19 to TRBJ2-3; TRBD2 might be the D (5 bases). V was cut by 4 bases and J by 3 bases, with 11 bases left in between. This CDR3 spans 14 amino acids. The V gene's germline CDR1 is LNHDA and CDR2 SQIVND (reference sequence). Here the CDR3 DNA reads TGTGCCAGTAGTACCCTAGAGCGGACAGATACGCAGTATTTT. Translating it yields CASSTLERTDTQYF.

This sequence joins TRBV5-1 and TRBJ2-3, with D uncertain. Trimming removed 4 bases from V and 3 bases from J, with 12 bases in between. The CDR3 runs to 14 residues. Germline loops: CDR1 SGHRS, CDR2 YFSETQ. The CDR3 sequence: CASSQELRTDTQYF. The CDR3, as DNA: TGCGCCAGCAGCCAGGAACTCCGGACAGATACGCAGTATTTT.

About this clonotype itself: This may be a read error, as it is one base from a much larger clone. This is likely a read error, given that the CDR3 carries no conserved phenylalanine or tryptophan at its end. The V gene is TRBV4-2, the J gene TRBJ2-3, with 9 bases fitting TRBD2. V shed 8 bases and J 2 bases; nucleotides not matched to a gene: 5. Germline V gene lookup returns CDR1 LGHNA and CDR2 YNFKEQ. CDR3 size: 14 residues. The CDR3 region has the DNA TGTGCCAGCGTGGCTAGCGGGGACACAGATACGCAGTATTTA. This codes for CASVASGDTDTQYL.

This clonotype was seen only a few times. The chain combines TRBV18 with TRBJ1-1; D may be TRBD1 (6 bases). The CDR3 contains 16 residues. The V gene's germline CDR1 is KGHSH and CDR2 LQKENI. V lost 0 bases and J lost 4, with 15 bases in between. The CDR3 is CASSPPIGGRGTEAFF. The CDR3 nucleotides are TGTGCCAGCTCACCACCGATCGGGGGGCGAGGCACTGAAGCTTTCTTT.

The chain couples TRBV3-1 to TRBJ1-1; 9 bases map to TRBD1. CDR1 is LGHDT and CDR2 is YNNKEL in the germline V gene (reference sequence). CDR3 size: 14 residues. Trimming at V came to 6 bases and at J to 4 bases, leaving 6 bases not matched to a gene. The CDR3 DNA follows: TGTGCCAGCAGTCACCAGGACAGGGGCACTGAAGCTTTCTTT. It translates to CASSHQDRGTEAFF.

This rearrangement joins TRBV11-2 to TRBJ2-1; D may be TRBD2 (5 bases). This CDR3 comprises 14 residues. Germline CDR1 and CDR2: SGHAT and FQNNGV. Trimming took 0 bases from V and 9 from J, leaving 12 bases between them. This chain's CDR3 is CASSLEEAWSEQFF. CDR3 coding DNA: TGTGCCAGCAGCTTAGAGGAGGCTTGGAGTGAGCAGTTCTTC. The full variable domain, in which reference TRBV11-2 and TRBJ2-1 provide the parts outside the CDR3, is EAGVAQSPRYKIIEKRQSVAFWCNPISGHATLYWYQQILGQGPKLLIQFQNNGVVDDSQLPKDRFSAERLKGVDSTLKIQPAKLEDSAVYLCASSLEEAWSEQFFGPGTRLTVL.

Of note for this clonotype: Possible read error: a much larger clone is one base away. This chain links TRBV7-6 with TRBJ1-1; tentatively, D is TRBD1 (5 bases). Germline V gene data show CDR1 as SGHVS and CDR2 as FNYEAQ. Deletions cut 0 bases from V and 4 bases from J, with 9 bases between. This CDR3 has 14 amino acids. In DNA, the CDR3 is TGTGCCAGCAGCTTAGCGCAGGGCTGCACTGAAGCTTTCTTT. Translation gives CASSLAQGCTEAFF.

CDR3 region: CASRTGNQPQHF. The DNA for the CDR3 is TGTGCCAGTAGAACAGGCAATCAGCCCCAGCATTTT. The chain combines TRBV19 with TRBJ1-5; D ambiguous. Between the trimmed V and J ends, which lost 6 bases and 2 bases, there was a span of 5 bases. This CDR3 spans 12 amino acids. Germline-derived CDR1 and CDR2 are LNHDA and SQIVND (reference sequence).

V usage is TRBV5-1 and J usage is TRBJ2-7, with 11 bases lining up with TRBD1. Unmatched junction bases numbered 7, after V lost 3 bases and J lost 5 bases. The CDR3 totals 15 residues. The V gene's germline CDR1 is SGHRS and CDR2 YFSETQ. The CDR3 loop is CASSSGQGDFNEQYF. The CDR3 coding sequence is TGCGCCAGCAGCTCGGGACAGGGGGACTTCAACGAGCAGTACTTC.

This clonotype was seen only a few times. This chain joins TRBV5-1 and TRBJ1-1; D remains unclear. CDR1 and CDR2 (germline): SGHRS, YFSETQ. This CDR3 comprises 17 residues. V was clipped by 4 bases and J by 3 bases, with 22 bases between them. CDR3 coding DNA: TGCGCCAGCAGCCCCCCCTTGGCAGGCGGGGTGTACACTGAAGCTTTCTTT. It translates to CASSPPLAGGVYTEAFF.

This clonotype was seen at least ten times. J is TRBJ2-3 and V is TRBV3-1; no clear D. This CDR3 spans 13 amino acids. Trimming left V 6 bases short and J 6 bases short, with 13 bases between. The germline gives CDR1 LGHDT, CDR2 YNNKEL (reference sequence). CDR3: CASRPRGSDTQYF. The CDR3 DNA reads as TGTGCCAGCAGACCACGCGGTTCTGATACGCAGTATTTT.

This chain joins TRBV18 and TRBJ2-2; TRBD2 agrees at 11 bases. Germline V CDR1 and CDR2: KGHSH, LQKENI. The CDR3 loop spans 19 amino acids. J lost 3 bases, V lost 1 base, and 10 bases had no gene match. The CDR3 loop reads CASSPQPLTSGGHTGELFF. CDR3 nucleotides: TGTGCCAGCTCACCACAGCCTCTCACTAGCGGGGGCCACACCGGGGAGCTGTTTTTT.

There are many counts of this clonotype. The CDR3 region is CASSWGAGYHETQYF. The CDR3 DNA follows: TGTGCCAGCAGCTGGGGGGCGGGCTATCACGAGACCCAGTACTTC. The J gene is TRBJ2-5, the V gene TRBV7-8, with D possibly being TRBD1 or TRBD2 (6 bases each). Germline V gene sequence: CDR1 SGHVS, CDR2 FQNEAQ. V lost 4 bases and J 5 bases, leaving 17 bases between the germline ends. This CDR3 has 15 amino acids.

The chain employs TRBV5-1 and TRBJ2-3, with D uncertain. There are 11 residues in the CDR3. Trimming shortened V by 1 base and J by 6 bases, and 3 bases separated the two germline ends. Germline V gene lookup returns CDR1 SGHRS and CDR2 YFSETQ. The DNA of the CDR3 is TGCGCCAGCAGCTTGTGGGATACGCAGTATTTT. Translated, it gives CASSLWDTQYF.

V is TRBV25-1 and J is TRBJ2-5; D is ambiguous. Germline loops: CDR1 MGHDK, CDR2 SYGVNS. The length of the CDR3 is 12 residues. V lost 1 base to trimming and J lost 3 bases, with 3 bases between them. CDR3 bases: TGTGCCAGCAGTGAATTGAAAGAGACCCAGTACTTC. Translating gives CASSELKETQYF.

This clonotype has a count of ten or more. V usage is TRBV5-4 and J usage is TRBJ1-1; D remains ambiguous. V gave up 0 bases and J gave up 11 bases, with 11 bases separating them. Per the germline V gene, CDR1 is SGHNT and CDR2 is YYREEE (reference sequence). CDR3 length: 12 residues. The CDR3 nucleotides are TGTGCCAGCAGCTTGGAACGTCAAGGGGCTTTCTTT. It yields the protein CASSLERQGAFF.

This clonotype was detected ten times or more. V is TRBV5-1 and J is TRBJ2-1, with 10 nucleotides matching TRBD2. V gave up 1 base and J gave up 0 bases; unmatched junction bases: 7. The germline gives CDR1 SGHRS, CDR2 YFSETQ. This CDR3 region has 18 residues. The CDR3: CASSLRTSGISSYNEQFF. CDR3 in DNA: TGCGCCAGCAGCTTGAGAACTAGCGGGATCAGCTCCTACAATGAGCAGTTCTTC.

This clonotype was seen many times. Sequence at one end of the junction differs from germline and may be a read error. This sequence joins TRBV7-7 and TRBJ1-1, with D hard to call. The CDR3 is 13 amino acids. The germline gives CDR1 SSHAT, CDR2 FNYEAQ (reference sequence). Here the CDR3 DNA reads TGTGCTAGCAGCTTGACGAGGGCCACTGAAGCTTTCTTT. Amino acids: CASSLTRATEAFF.